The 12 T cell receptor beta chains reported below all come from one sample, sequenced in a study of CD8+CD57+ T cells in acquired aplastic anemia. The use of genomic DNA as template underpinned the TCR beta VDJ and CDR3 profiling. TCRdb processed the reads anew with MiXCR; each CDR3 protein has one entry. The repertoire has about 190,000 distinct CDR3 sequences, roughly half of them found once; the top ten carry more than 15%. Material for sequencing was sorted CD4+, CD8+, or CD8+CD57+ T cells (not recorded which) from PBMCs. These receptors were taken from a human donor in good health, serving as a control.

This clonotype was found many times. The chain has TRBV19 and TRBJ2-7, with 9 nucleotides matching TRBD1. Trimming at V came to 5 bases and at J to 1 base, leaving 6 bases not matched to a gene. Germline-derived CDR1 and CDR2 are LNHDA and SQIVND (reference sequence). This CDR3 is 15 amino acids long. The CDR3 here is CASSGRTGVSYEQYF. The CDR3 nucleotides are TGTGCCAGTAGTGGCCGGACAGGGGTGTCCTACGAGCAGTACTTC.

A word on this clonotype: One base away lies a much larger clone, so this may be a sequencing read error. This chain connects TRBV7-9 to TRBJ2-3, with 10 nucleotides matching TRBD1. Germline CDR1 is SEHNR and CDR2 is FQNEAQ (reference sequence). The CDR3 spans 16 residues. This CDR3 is CASSPGTGDHTDTRYF. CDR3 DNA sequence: TGTGCCAGCAGCCCCGGGACAGGGGATCACACAGATACGCGGTATTTT.

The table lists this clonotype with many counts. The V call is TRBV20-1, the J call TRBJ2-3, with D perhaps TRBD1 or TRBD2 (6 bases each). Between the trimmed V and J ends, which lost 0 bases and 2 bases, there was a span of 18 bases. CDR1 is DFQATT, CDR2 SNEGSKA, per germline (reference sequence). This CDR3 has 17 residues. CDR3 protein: CSAREWGAWGFTDTQYF. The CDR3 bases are TGCAGTGCTAGAGAATGGGGGGCGTGGGGATTCACAGATACGCAGTATTTT.

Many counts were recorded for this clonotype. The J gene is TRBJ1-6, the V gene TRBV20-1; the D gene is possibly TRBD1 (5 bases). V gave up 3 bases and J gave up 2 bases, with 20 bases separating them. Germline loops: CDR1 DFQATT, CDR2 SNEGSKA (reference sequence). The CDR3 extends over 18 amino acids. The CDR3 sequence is CSASPQRFGAPYNSPLHF. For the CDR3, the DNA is TGCAGTGCTAGCCCTCAAAGATTTGGGGCCCCCTATAATTCACCCCTCCACTTT.

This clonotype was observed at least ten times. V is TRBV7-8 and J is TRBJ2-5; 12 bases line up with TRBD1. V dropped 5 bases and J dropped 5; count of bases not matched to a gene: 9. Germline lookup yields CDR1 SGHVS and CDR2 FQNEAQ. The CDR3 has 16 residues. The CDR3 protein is CASSIIPGTGGETQYF. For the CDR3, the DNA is TGTGCCAGCAGCATCATTCCCGGGACAGGGGGCGAGACCCAGTACTTC.

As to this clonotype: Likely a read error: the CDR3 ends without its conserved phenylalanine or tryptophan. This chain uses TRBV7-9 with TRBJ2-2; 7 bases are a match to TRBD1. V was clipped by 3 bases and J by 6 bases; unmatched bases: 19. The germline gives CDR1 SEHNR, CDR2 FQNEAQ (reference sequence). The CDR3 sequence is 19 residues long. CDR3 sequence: CASSFLTGIKRGSAGELFL. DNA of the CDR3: TGTGCCAGCAGCTTTCTGACAGGGATAAAGAGAGGGAGCGCCGGGGAGCTGTTTCTT.

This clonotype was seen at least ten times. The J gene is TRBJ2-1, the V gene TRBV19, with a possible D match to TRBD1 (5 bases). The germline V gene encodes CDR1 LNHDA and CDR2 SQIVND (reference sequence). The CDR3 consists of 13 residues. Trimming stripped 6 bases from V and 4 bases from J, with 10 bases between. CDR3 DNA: TGTGCCAGTAGCCTAGGGGCATACAATGAGCAGTTCTTC. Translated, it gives CASSLGAYNEQFF.

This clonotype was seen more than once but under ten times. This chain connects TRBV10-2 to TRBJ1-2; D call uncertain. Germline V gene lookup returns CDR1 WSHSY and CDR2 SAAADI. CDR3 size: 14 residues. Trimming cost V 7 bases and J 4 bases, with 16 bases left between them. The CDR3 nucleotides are TGCGCCAGCAAGGAAAGGGCCAGTTCCTATGGCTACACCTTC. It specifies CASKERASSYGYTF.

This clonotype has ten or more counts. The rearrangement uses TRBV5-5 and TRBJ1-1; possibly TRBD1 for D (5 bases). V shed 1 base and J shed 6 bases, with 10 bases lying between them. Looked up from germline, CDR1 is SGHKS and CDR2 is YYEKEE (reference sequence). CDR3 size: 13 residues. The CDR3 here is CASSLMGESEAFF. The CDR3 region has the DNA TGTGCCAGCAGCTTGATGGGGGAATCTGAAGCTTTCTTT. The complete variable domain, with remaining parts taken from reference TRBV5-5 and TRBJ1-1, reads DAGVTQSPTHLIKTRGQQVTLRCSPISGHKSVSWYQQVLGQGPQFIFQYYEKEERGRGNFPDRFSARQFPNYSSELNVNALLLGDSALYLCASSLMGESEAFFGQGTRLTVV.

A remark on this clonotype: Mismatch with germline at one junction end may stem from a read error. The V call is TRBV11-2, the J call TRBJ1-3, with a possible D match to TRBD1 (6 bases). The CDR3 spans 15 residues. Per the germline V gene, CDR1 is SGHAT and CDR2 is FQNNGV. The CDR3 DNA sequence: TGCGCCAACAGCGGACTACAGGGAGCTGGAAACACCATATATTTT. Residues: CANSGLQGAGNTIYF.

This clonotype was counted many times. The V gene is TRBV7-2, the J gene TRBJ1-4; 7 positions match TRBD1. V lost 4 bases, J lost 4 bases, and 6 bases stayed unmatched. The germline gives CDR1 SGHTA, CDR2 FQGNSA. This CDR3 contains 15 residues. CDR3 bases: TGTGCCAGCAGCTCTTGGGGACAGATTAATGAAAAACTGTTTTTT. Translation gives CASSSWGQINEKLFF.

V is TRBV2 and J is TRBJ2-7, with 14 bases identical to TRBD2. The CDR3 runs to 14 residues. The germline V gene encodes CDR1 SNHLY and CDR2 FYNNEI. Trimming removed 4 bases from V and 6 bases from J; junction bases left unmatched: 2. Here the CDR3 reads CASSGGLAGAEQYF. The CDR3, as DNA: TGTGCCAGCAGTGGGGGACTAGCGGGAGCCGAGCAGTACTTC.